This T cell receptor beta chain came from a study of T cell responses to AZD1222 COVID-19 vaccine. General study results and limits: Without day 14 samples, only post-peak T cell repertoires were studied. Mostly white British, mostly female donors; authors suggested clonal diversity may be underestimated. Variant regions that are unmutated are reportedly the target of nearly half of spike-specific TCRs. At baseline, just a handful of AZD1222 recipients tested seropositive.

The repertoire was sequenced with immunoSEQ multiplex PCR; TCRdb's copy has only in-frame clones and lacks some. The sample has about 140,000 clones; approximately 92% are singletons. For this clone: The target antigen is unknown.

This material consisted of peripheral blood, taken 28 days after the second AZD1222 dose. The receptor's source is an adult who received the AZD1222 COVID-19 vaccine.

The chain's CDR3 is CASSPREYNEQFF. The CDR3, as DNA: TGTGCCAGCTCACCACGAGAATACAATGAGCAGTTCTTC. The chain employs TRBV18 and TRBJ2-1; D gene ambiguous. Germline CDR1 and CDR2: KGHSH and LQKENI. This CDR3 is built from 13 residues. Trimming stripped 1 base from V and 4 bases from J, with 5 bases between. The variable domain in full, with the rest retrieved from reference TRBV18 and TRBJ2-1, is NAGVMQNPRHLVRRRGQEARLRCSPMKGHSHVYWYRQLPEEGLKFMVYLQKENIIDESGMPKERFSAEFPKEGPSILRIQQVVRGDSAAYFCASSPREYNEQFFGPGTRLTVL.